The clone carrying this T cell receptor (beta chain) was seen just once. This specimen belongs to a study of blood T cell repertoires in COVID-19. Study context: The origin of the acute and convalescent COVID-19 samples was the United States, Italy and Spain. In each case, the material was cDNA or gDNA derived from T cells, B-cell-depleted T cells, or PBMCs.

TCRdb's table, derived via immunoSEQ multiplex PCR, lists solely in-frame clones and lacks some. In the table there are about 120,000 clones, around 89% of which are singletons. The CDR3 totals 15 residues. V was pared by 0 bases and J by 4 bases, with 3 bases of the junction left unmatched. CDR1 is SGHDT and CDR2 is YYEEEE in the germline V gene. The clonotype comes from a human donor with acute or convalescent COVID-19. The donor label of this sample is uncertain. The sample taken for sequencing was peripheral blood. The chain employs TRBV5-6 and TRBJ2-7; 11 nucleotides line up with TRBD2. CDR3 protein: CASSLAGTSGYEQYF. The CDR3 bases are TGTGCCAGCAGCTTGGCTGGGACTAGCGGTTACGAGCAGTACTTC. Complete variable domain (other parts from reference TRBV5-6 and TRBJ2-7): DAGVTQSPTHLIKTRGQQVTLRCSPKSGHDTVSWYQQALGQGPQFIFQYYEEEERQRGNFPDRFSGHQFPNYSSELNVNALLLGDSALYLCASSLAGTSGYEQYFGPGTRLTVT.